This T cell receptor (beta chain) was observed in a study of blood T cell repertoires in COVID-19. Authors' analysis steps: Amplification of reference gene primers was used by the study to estimate nucleated cell counts. Using immunoSEQ multiplex PCR, the repertoire was profiled, and TCRdb retains in-frame clones only, with some absent. The DNA was the basis for D and trimming; V, J and clone size are from that table. The data show under 200,000 clones, 86% seen once. The V gene's germline CDR1 is SGHRS and CDR2 YFSETQ. The CDR3 has 14 residues. Trimming left V 2 bases short and J 1 base short, with 8 bases between.

The chain links TRBV5-1 to TRBJ2-3; possibly TRBD1 for D (5 bases). The clonotype was recovered from a man aged 55 to 70 with acute or convalescent COVID-19. Sequencing was done on a sample of peripheral blood. The CDR3 reads CASSFDSGTDTQYF. DNA of the CDR3: TGCGCCAGCAGCTTCGACAGTGGCACAGATACGCAGTATTTT. The variable domain in full, completed from reference TRBV5-1 and TRBJ2-3, reads KAGVTQTPRYLIKTRGQQVTLSCSPISGHRSVSWYQQTPGQGLQFLFEYFSETQRNKGNFPGRFSGRQFSNSRSEMNVSTLELGDSALYLCASSFDSGTDTQYFGPGTRLTVL.